This TCR beta chain was documented in a study of metastatic and nonmetastatic thyroid tumors. Study as a whole: A comparison of repertoires was made across blood and tumor or nodule tissue from malignant and benign thyroid patients. General observations from the study: Patients with malignant thyroid tumors reportedly had significantly higher TCR beta diversity than those with benign nodules, in blood and tumor.

CDR3 length: 11 amino acids. Trimming removed 3 bases at V and 10 bases at J, with 10 bases between. Germline CDR1 reads DFQATT; CDR2 reads SNEGSKA (reference sequence). Original data processing: A classifier for distant metastasis in papillary thyroid cancer was constructed using CDR3 differences observed across clinicopathological groups. Using MiXCR, TCRdb re-called clones from the PCR reads. The V and J calls here are based on TCRdb, not the publication. The table lists some 7,100 clones, 30% to 35% of them singletons. No treatment of any kind had been given to any patient before thyroid surgery. This clone occurred once. As yet, its antigen is unknown.

This receptor was identified in a female donor with papillary thyroid cancer or a benign thyroid nodule (not recorded which). Some clones in this sample may be carry-over from other donors' samples. The sample taken for sequencing was adjacent normal tissue. The V and J genes are TRBV20-1 and TRBJ2-1; TRBD2 is a possible D gene (6 bases). Written as DNA, the CDR3 is TGCAGTGCTAGCCCCGGAGGGGAGCAGTTCTTC. Protein: CSASPGGEQFF.